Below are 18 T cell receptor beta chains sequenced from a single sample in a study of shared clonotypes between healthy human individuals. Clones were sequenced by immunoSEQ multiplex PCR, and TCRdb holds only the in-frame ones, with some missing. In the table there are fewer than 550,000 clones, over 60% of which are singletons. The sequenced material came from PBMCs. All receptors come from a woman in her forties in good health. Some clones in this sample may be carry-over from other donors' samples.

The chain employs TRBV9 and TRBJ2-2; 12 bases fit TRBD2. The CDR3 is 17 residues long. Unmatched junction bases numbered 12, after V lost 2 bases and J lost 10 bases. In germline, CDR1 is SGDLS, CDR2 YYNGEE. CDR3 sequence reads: CASSVIGLAGRPEELFF. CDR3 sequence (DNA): TGTGCCAGCAGCGTTATCGGACTAGCGGGGCGTCCGGAGGAGCTGTTTTTT. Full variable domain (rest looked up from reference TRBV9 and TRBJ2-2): DSGVTQTPKHLITATGQRVTLRCSPRSGDLSVYWYQQSLDQGLQFLIQYYNGEERAKGNILERFSAQQFPDLHSELNLSSLELGDSALYFCASSVIGLAGRPEELFFGEGSRLTVL.

The CDR3 is CASSSRTGGTGELFF. In DNA, the CDR3 is TGTGCCAGCAGCTCAAGGACAGGGGGCACCGGGGAGCTGTTTTTT. J is TRBJ2-2 and V is TRBV9; 10 bases are shared with TRBD1. The ends lost 4 bases at V and 4 bases at J; junction bases unmatched: 4. Per germline, CDR1 SGDLS and CDR2 YYNGEE. The CDR3 has 15 residues.

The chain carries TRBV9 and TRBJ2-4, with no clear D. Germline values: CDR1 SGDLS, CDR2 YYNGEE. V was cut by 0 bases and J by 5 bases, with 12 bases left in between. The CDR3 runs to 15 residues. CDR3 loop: CASSVAPAGENIQYF. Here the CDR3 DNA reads TGTGCCAGCAGCGTAGCTCCCGCAGGAGAAAACATTCAGTACTTC.

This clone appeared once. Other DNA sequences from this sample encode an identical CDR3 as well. The CDR3 sequence: CASSLEGSTEAFF. CDR3 in DNA: TGTGCCAGCAGCTTAGAGGGGAGCACTGAAGCTTTCTTT. J is TRBJ1-1 and V is TRBV7-9; D is perhaps TRBD1 (5 bases). This CDR3 region has 13 residues. Trimming took 1 base from V and 4 from J, leaving 7 bases between them. Germline CDR1 is SEHNR and CDR2 is FQNEAQ (reference sequence).

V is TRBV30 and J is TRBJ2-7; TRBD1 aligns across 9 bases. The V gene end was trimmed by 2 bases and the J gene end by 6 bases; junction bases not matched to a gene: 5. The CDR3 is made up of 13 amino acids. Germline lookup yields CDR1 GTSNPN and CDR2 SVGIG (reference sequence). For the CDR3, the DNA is TGTGCCTGGAGTAGGGGACAGGGTTCCGAGCAGTACTTC. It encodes CAWSRGQGSEQYF.

The CDR3 nucleotides read TGTGCCATCGGCCGGGACCCCGAGTCTGATGAGCAGTTCTTC. As protein: CAIGRDPESDEQFF. The V gene is TRBV10-3, the J gene TRBJ2-1; either TRBD1 or TRBD2 may fit D (5 bases each). Trimming pared 8 bases from V and 8 bases from J, leaving 19 bases between. Germline V gene data show CDR1 as ENHRY and CDR2 as SYGVKD. The CDR3 length is 14 residues.

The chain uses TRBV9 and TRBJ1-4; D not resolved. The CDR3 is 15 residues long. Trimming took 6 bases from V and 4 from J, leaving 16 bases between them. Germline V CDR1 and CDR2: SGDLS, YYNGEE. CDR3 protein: CASTVEEKVNEKLFF. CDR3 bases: TGTGCCAGCACCGTTGAGGAAAAAGTTAATGAAAAACTGTTTTTT.

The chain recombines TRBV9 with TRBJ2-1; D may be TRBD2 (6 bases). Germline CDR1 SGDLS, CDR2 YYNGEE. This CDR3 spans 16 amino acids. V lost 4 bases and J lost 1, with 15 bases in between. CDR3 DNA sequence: TGTGCCAGCAGCACCCAGGGAGGACTTTCCTACAATGAGCAGTTCTTC. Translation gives CASSTQGGLSYNEQFF.

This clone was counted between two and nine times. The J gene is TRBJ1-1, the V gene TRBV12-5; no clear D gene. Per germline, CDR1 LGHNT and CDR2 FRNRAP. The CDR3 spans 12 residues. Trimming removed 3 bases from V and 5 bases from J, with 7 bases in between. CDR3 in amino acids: CASGFGSTEAFF. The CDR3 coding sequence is TGTGCTAGTGGTTTTGGGAGTACTGAAGCTTTCTTT.

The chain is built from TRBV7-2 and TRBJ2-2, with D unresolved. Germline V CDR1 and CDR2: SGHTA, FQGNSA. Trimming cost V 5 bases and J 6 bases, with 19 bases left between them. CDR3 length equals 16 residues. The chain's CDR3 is CASSPSTFLDAGELFF. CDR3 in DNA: TGTGCCAGCAGCCCCTCGACTTTTTTGGACGCCGGGGAGCTGTTTTTT.

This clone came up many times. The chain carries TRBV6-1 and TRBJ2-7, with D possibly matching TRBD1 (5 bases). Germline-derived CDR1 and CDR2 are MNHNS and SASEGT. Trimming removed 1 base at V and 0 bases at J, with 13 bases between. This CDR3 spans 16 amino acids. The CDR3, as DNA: TGTGCCAGCAGTGAAGAGGTGCGACAGAGCTCCTACGAGCAGTACTTC. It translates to CASSEEVRQSSYEQYF.

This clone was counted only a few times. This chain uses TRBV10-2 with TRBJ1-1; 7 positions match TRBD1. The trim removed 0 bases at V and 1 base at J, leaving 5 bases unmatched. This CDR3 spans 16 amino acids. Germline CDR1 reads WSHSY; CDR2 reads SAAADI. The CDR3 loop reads CASSESIRGRNTEAFF. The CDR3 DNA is TGCGCCAGCAGTGAGTCGATTAGGGGGCGGAACACTGAAGCTTTCTTT.

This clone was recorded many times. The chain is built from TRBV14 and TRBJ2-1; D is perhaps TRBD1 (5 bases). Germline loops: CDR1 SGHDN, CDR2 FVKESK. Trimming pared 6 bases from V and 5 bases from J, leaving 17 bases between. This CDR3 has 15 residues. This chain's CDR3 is CASRPDVGANNEQFF. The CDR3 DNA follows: TGTGCCAGCAGGCCGGATGTTGGGGCGAACAATGAGCAGTTCTTC.

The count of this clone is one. This chain's CDR3 is CATSRDRGSPLGPQHF. Here the CDR3 DNA reads TGTGCCACCAGCAGAGATCGGGGGTCGCCTCTCGGGCCCCAGCATTTT. The V gene is TRBV15, the J gene TRBJ1-5, with a tentative D call TRBD1 (5 bases). Trimming removed 0 bases at V and 9 bases at J, with 18 bases between. Germline CDR1 is LNHNV and CDR2 is YYDKDF (reference sequence). The CDR3 is made up of 16 amino acids.

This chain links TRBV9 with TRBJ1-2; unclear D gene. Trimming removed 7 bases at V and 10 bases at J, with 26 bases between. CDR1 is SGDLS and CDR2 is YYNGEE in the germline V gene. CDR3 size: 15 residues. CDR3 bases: TGTGCCAGCGGGTCTAACGAAGGGTATCGGTGGATCTACACCTTC. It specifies CASGSNEGYRWIYTF.

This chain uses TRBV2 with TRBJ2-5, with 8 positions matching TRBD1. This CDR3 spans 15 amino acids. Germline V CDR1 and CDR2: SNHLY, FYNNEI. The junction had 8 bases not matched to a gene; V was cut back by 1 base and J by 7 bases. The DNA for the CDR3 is TGTGCCAGCAGTGAAGTAGACAGGGGCGGTGGGACCCAGTACTTC. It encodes CASSEVDRGGGTQYF.

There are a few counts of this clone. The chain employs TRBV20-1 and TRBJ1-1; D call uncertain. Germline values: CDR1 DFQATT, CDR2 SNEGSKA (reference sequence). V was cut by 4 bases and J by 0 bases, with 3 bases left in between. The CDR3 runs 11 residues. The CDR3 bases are TGCAGTGCTATCATGAACACTGAAGCTTTCTTT. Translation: CSAIMNTEAFF.

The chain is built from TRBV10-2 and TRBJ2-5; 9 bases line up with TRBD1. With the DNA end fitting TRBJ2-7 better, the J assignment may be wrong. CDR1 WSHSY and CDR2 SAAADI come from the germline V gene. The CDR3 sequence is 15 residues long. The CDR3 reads CASSEPDRGPYEQYF. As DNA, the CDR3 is TGCGCCAGCAGTGAGCCGGACAGGGGACCCTACGAGCAGTACTTC.